These 21 T cell receptor beta chains originate from one sample sequenced in a study of shared clonotypes between healthy human individuals. Generated by immunoSEQ multiplex PCR, the TCRdb table keeps only in-frame clones and is missing some. The sample shows around 500,000 clones, around 79% of them seen only once. The sequencing input was PBMCs. The source of these receptors is a middle-aged woman in good health. Some clones in this sample may be carry-over from other donors' samples.

This clone was counted once. The J gene is TRBJ2-7, the V gene TRBV6-1; 10 bases align to TRBD2. V lost 3 bases, J lost 6 bases, and 11 bases stayed unmatched. The CDR3 runs 16 residues. Germline lookup yields CDR1 MNHNS and CDR2 SASEGT. The CDR3 spells CASSDFLAGGMGEQYF. CDR3 nucleotide sequence: TGTGCCAGCAGTGATTTTTTAGCGGGAGGCATGGGCGAGCAGTACTTC.

The V call is TRBV9, the J call TRBJ2-1, with 9 bases lining up with TRBD2. Germline assignment: CDR1 SGDLS and CDR2 YYNGEE. The length of the CDR3 is 16 residues. The J segment lost 2 bases and the V segment lost 0 bases, leaving 3 bases of the junction unmatched. DNA of the CDR3: TGTGCCAGCAGCGTAGATGGCGGGAGGGCCTACAATGAGCAGTTCTTC. Encoded protein: CASSVDGGRAYNEQFF.

This clone was counted ten times or more. The V call is TRBV7-2, the J call TRBJ2-1, with TRBD2 matching 9 bases. This CDR3 region has 13 residues. With V trimmed by 1 base and J by 15 bases, 7 bases remained unmatched. Germline lookup yields CDR1 SGHTA and CDR2 FQGNSA. In DNA, the CDR3 is TGTGCCAGCAGCTTAGTTCTGGCGGGAGGGGCGTTCTTC. It specifies CASSLVLAGGAFF.

This clone was recorded once. The chain couples TRBV5-1 to TRBJ2-7, with 8 bases fitting TRBD1. V shed 3 bases and J 0 bases; nucleotides not matched to a gene: 5. Germline loops: CDR1 SGHRS, CDR2 YFSETQ. CDR3 length: 15 residues. CDR3 amino acids: CASSSRQGSSYEQYF. In DNA, the CDR3 is TGCGCCAGCAGCTCCCGACAGGGGAGCTCCTACGAGCAGTACTTC.

The chain has TRBV4-1 and TRBJ2-5, with 12 bases lining up with TRBD2. This CDR3 comprises 16 residues. Trimming took 3 bases from V and 5 from J; bases not matched to a gene: 7. The V gene's germline CDR1 is MGHRA and CDR2 YSYEKL. The CDR3 sequence is CASSQLAGGPAETQYF. DNA for the CDR3: TGCGCCAGCAGCCAGCTAGCGGGAGGGCCGGCGGAGACCCAGTACTTC.

This chain joins TRBV6-5 and TRBJ2-1, with D possibly being TRBD1 (5 bases). V shed 6 bases and J shed 9 bases, with 15 bases lying between them. This CDR3 has 13 residues. Germline CDR1 is MNHEY and CDR2 is SVGAGI. The CDR3 is CASRLRIDSEQFF. Here the CDR3 DNA reads TGTGCCAGCAGGCTTAGGATCGACAGTGAGCAGTTCTTC.

This chain joins TRBV13 and TRBJ2-1; D is perhaps TRBD1 (6 bases). V was cut by 2 bases and J by 0 bases, with 8 bases left in between. The length of the CDR3 is 15 residues. Germline CDR1 is PRHDT and CDR2 is FYEKMQ (reference sequence). The CDR3 loop reads CASSLRGSSYNEQFF. CDR3 DNA sequence: TGTGCCAGCAGCTTAAGGGGGAGCTCCTACAATGAGCAGTTCTTC.

This clone was found a few times. This sample includes further DNA sequences coding for the same CDR3. The CDR3: CASSFRTSGSTDTQYF. The CDR3, as DNA: TGTGCCAGTAGTTTCAGGACTAGCGGGAGCACAGATACGCAGTATTTT. The V and J genes are TRBV19 and TRBJ2-3, with 11 bases aligning to TRBD2. V was pared by 5 bases and J by 0 bases, with 4 bases of the junction left unmatched. CDR1 and CDR2 from the germline V gene are LNHDA and SQIVND (reference sequence). The CDR3 loop spans 16 amino acids.

This rearrangement joins TRBV7-9 to TRBJ2-7, with a possible D match to TRBD1 (5 bases). In germline, CDR1 is SEHNR, CDR2 FQNEAQ (reference sequence). Trimming left V 2 bases short and J 5 bases short, with 10 bases between. The CDR3 loop spans 13 amino acids. The CDR3 sequence: CASSLTRVDEQYF. DNA of the CDR3: TGTGCCAGCAGCTTAACCAGGGTAGACGAGCAGTACTTC.

The chain recombines TRBV10-2 with TRBJ1-3, with D unclear. The germline gives CDR1 WSHSY, CDR2 SAAADI. Trimming left V 7 bases short and J 1 base short, with 8 bases between. The CDR3 totals 13 residues. CDR3 residues: CASTFRSGNTIYF. The CDR3 nucleotides read TGCGCCAGCACCTTTAGGTCTGGAAACACCATATATTTT.

This clone appeared many times. The gene calls are TRBV4-1 and TRBJ2-5; tentatively, D is TRBD1 (6 bases). Germline CDR1 is MGHRA and CDR2 is YSYEKL. The CDR3 consists of 14 residues. V was shortened by 5 bases and J by 5 bases, with 15 bases between the two germline ends. The CDR3 DNA sequence: TGCGCCAGCAGCTCAGCCAGGGGCCGGGAGACCCAGTACTTC. Amino acid sequence: CASSSARGRETQYF.

The chain combines TRBV28 with TRBJ2-3; 11 bases match TRBD2. The CDR3 extends over 16 amino acids. CDR1 MDHEN and CDR2 SYDVKM come from the germline V gene. V was clipped by 5 bases and J by 3 bases; unmatched bases: 7. The CDR3 DNA follows: TGTGCCAGCAGTCGGCTAGCGGGAGGATCGACAGATACGCAGTATTTT. Translated, it gives CASSRLAGGSTDTQYF.

This sequence joins TRBV10-3 and TRBJ2-3; the match to TRBD2 covers 11 bases. The CDR3 sequence is 14 residues long. Germline V lookup: CDR1 ENHRY, CDR2 SYGVKD. V lost 10 bases, J lost 5 bases, and 8 bases stayed unmatched. CDR3 sequence (DNA): TGTGCCACCCGGACTAGCGGGTTAGGAGATACGCAGTATTTT. Residues: CATRTSGLGDTQYF.

V usage is TRBV5-1 and J usage is TRBJ2-3, with 7 nucleotides matching TRBD2. The CDR3 contains 14 residues. Trimming at V came to 7 bases and at J to 1 base, leaving 6 bases not matched to a gene. The V gene's germline CDR1 is SGHRS and CDR2 YFSETQ. CDR3 sequence: CASEAGAGTDTQYF. In nucleotides, the CDR3 is TGCGCCAGCGAGGCGGGAGCGGGCACAGATACGCAGTATTTT.

The J gene is TRBJ2-4, the V gene TRBV6-1, with TRBD1 identical over 7 bases. Germline V gene lookup returns CDR1 MNHNS and CDR2 SASEGT. The ends lost 3 bases at V and 4 bases at J; junction bases unmatched: 9. CDR3 length: 16 residues. The CDR3 region is CASSETYGTEKNIQYF. In DNA, the CDR3 is TGTGCCAGCAGTGAGACATATGGGACAGAGAAAAACATTCAGTACTTC.

This chain joins TRBV29-1 and TRBJ2-1, with D perhaps given as TRBD1 or TRBD2 (5 bases each). Trimming stripped 8 bases from V and 9 bases from J, with 17 bases between. The germline gives CDR1 SQVTM, CDR2 ANQGSEA. The CDR3 spans 12 residues. The DNA for the CDR3 is TGCAGCCTGACCTATTCAGGGACTGAGCAGTTCTTC. Amino acids: CSLTYSGTEQFF.

This chain links TRBV2 with TRBJ2-2, with TRBD1 identical over 10 bases. The trim removed 7 bases at V and 7 bases at J, leaving 6 bases unmatched. The germline V gene has CDR1 SNHLY and CDR2 FYNNEI. The CDR3 is made up of 14 amino acids. Written as DNA, the CDR3 is TGTGCCAGCAACCGACAGGGGGCAGACGGGGAGCTGTTTTTT. Protein sequence: CASNRQGADGELFF.

The chain links TRBV5-6 to TRBJ1-1; 9 bases align to TRBD1. After removal of 0 bases from V and 5 bases from J, the junction contained 5 bases not matched to a gene. Germline values: CDR1 SGHDT, CDR2 YYEEEE. The CDR3 extends over 15 amino acids. The CDR3 here is CASSLGDRGRTEAFF. The CDR3 bases are TGTGCCAGCAGCTTGGGAGACAGGGGGAGGACTGAAGCTTTCTTT.

The rearrangement uses TRBV27 and TRBJ2-2; D unresolved. V was clipped by 5 bases and J by 2 bases, with 9 bases between them. CDR1 is MNHEY, CDR2 SMNVEV, per germline (reference sequence). The CDR3 has 14 residues. DNA of the CDR3: TGTGCCAGCAGTCTTTTTCAAAACACCGGGGAGCTGTTTTTT. Translating gives CASSLFQNTGELFF.

J is TRBJ2-7 and V is TRBV18; unclear D gene. The germline CDR1 and CDR2 sequences are KGHSH and LQKENI. This CDR3 is built from 12 residues. V lost 6 bases and J lost 1, with 7 bases in between. The CDR3 bases are TGTGCCAGCTCGCCCGGATCCTACGAGCAGTACTTC. Translated, it gives CASSPGSYEQYF.

This rearrangement joins TRBV7-3 to TRBJ2-1; 13 positions match TRBD2. Looked up from germline, CDR1 is SGHTA and CDR2 is FQGTGA. Trimming cost V 2 bases and J 3 bases; bases outside gene matches: 7. The CDR3 totals 18 residues. In DNA, the CDR3 is TGTGCCAGCAGCTTATTAGGGGGACTAGCGGGACGCTACAATGAGCAGTTCTTC. Its protein is CASSLLGGLAGRYNEQFF.